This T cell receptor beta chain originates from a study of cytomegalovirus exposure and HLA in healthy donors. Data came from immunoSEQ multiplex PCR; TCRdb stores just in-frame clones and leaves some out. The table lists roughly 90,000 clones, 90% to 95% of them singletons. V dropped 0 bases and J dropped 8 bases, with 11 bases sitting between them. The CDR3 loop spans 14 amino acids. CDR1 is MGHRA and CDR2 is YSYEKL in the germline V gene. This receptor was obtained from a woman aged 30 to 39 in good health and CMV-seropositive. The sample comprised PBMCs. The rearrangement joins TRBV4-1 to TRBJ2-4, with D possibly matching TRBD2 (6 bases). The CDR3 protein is CASSQDLQRDIQYF. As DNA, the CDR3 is TGCGCCAGCAGCCAAGATCTGCAGCGGGACATTCAGTACTTC.